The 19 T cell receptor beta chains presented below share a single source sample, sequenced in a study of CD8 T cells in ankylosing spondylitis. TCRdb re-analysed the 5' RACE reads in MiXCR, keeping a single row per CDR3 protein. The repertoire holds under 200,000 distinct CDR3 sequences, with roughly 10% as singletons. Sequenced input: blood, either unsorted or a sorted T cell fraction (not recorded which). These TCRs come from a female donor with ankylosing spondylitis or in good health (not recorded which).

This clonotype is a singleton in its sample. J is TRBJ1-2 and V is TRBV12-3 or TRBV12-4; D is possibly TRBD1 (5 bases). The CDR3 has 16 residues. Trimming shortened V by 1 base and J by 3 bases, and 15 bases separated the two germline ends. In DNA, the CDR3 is TGTGCCAGCAGTTTAGGGGGGACTCCGGGGGACTATGGCTACACCTTC. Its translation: CASSLGGTPGDYGYTF.

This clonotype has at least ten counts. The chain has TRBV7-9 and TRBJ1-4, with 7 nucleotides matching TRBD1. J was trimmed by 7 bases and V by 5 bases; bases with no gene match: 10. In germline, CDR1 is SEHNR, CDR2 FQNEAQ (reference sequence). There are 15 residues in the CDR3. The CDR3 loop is CASSLTGAGVEKLFF. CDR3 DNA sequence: TGTGCCAGCAGCCTTACAGGGGCGGGCGTTGAAAAACTGTTTTTT.

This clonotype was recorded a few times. The chain's CDR3 is CASSLGLMEKLFF. Here the CDR3 DNA reads TGCGCCAGCAGCTTGGGACTCATGGAAAAACTGTTTTTT. The rearrangement links TRBV5-1 to TRBJ1-4; D remains ambiguous. Germline V lookup: CDR1 SGHRS, CDR2 YFSETQ. The CDR3 length is 13 residues. Trimming pared 0 bases from V and 8 bases from J, leaving 8 bases between. The full variable domain, its missing parts supplied by reference TRBV5-1 and TRBJ1-4, is KAGVTQTPRYLIKTRGQQVTLSCSPISGHRSVSWYQQTPGQGLQFLFEYFSETQRNKGNFPGRFSGRQFSNSRSEMNVSTLELGDSALYLCASSLGLMEKLFFGSGTQLSVL.

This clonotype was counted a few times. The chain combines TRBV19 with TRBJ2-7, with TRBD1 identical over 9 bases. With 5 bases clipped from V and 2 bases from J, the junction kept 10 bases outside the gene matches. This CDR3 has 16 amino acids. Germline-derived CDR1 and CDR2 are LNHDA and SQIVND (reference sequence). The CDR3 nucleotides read TGTGCCAGTAGTGGGTACCGGACAGGGGAGACCTACGAGCAGTACTTC. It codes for CASSGYRTGETYEQYF.

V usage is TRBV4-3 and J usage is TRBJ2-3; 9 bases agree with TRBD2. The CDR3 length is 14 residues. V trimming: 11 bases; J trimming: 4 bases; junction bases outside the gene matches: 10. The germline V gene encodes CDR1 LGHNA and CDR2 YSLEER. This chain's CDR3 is CASQLAGVADTQYF. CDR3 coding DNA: TGCGCCTCCCAACTAGCGGGTGTGGCAGATACGCAGTATTTT.

The chain's CDR3 is CASSLTSGRAINTQYF. Written as DNA, the CDR3 is TGTGCCAGCTCACTGACTAGCGGGAGGGCCATTAATACGCAGTATTTT. The chain joins TRBV18 to TRBJ2-3, with 14 bases matching TRBD2. After removal of 4 bases from V and 7 bases from J, the junction contained 7 bases not matched to a gene. The CDR3 contains 16 residues. Germline CDR1 and CDR2: KGHSH and LQKENI.

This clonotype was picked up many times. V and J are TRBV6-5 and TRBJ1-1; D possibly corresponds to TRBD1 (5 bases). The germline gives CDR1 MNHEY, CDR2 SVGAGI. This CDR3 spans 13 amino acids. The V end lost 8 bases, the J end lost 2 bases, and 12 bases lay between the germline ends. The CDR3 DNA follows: TGTGCCAGCGGGGGGGAATTTAACACTGAAGCTTTCTTT. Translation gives CASGGEFNTEAFF.

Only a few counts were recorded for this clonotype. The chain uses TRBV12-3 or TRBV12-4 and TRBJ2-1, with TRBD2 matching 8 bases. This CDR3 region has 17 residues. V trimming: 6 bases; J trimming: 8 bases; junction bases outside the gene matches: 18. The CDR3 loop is CASSLTSWSGRLDEQFF. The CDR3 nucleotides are TGTGCCAGCAGCCTCACCTCTTGGAGCGGGAGATTGGATGAGCAGTTCTTC.

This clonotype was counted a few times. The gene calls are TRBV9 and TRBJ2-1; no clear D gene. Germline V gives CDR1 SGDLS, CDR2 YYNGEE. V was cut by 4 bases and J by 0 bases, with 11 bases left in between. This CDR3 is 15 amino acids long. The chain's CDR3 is CASSPAVSSYNEQFF. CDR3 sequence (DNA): TGTGCCAGCAGCCCCGCAGTTAGCTCCTACAATGAGCAGTTCTTC. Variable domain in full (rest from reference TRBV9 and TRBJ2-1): DSGVTQTPKHLITATGQRVTLRCSPRSGDLSVYWYQQSLDQGLQFLIQYYNGEERAKGNILERFSAQQFPDLHSELNLSSLELGDSALYFCASSPAVSSYNEQFFGPGTRLTVL.

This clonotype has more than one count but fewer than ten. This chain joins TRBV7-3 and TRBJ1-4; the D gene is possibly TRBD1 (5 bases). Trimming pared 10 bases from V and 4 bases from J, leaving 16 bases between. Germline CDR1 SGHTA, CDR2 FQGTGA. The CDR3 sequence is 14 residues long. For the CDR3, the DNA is TGTGCCACAAAGTCTGGGGGGTTTAATGAAAAACTGTTTTTT. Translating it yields CATKSGGFNEKLFF.

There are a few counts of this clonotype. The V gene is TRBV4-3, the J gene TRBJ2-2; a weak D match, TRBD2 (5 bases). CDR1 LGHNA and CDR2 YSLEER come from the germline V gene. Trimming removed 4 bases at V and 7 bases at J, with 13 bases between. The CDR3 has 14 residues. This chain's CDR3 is CASSRTPRDGELFF. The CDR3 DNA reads TGCGCCAGCAGCCGGACTCCCCGGGACGGGGAGCTGTTTTTT.

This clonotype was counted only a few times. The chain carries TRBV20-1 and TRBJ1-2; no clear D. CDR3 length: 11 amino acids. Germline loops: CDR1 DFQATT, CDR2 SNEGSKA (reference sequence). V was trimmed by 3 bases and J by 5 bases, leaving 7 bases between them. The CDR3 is CSARWGYGYTF. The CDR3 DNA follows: TGCAGTGCTAGGTGGGGATATGGCTACACCTTC.

The CDR3 sequence is CSVEEWTSGQNRPSYEQYF. The CDR3 nucleotides are TGCAGCGTTGAAGAGTGGACTAGCGGGCAAAACCGACCCTCCTACGAGCAGTACTTC. The V and J genes are TRBV29-1 and TRBJ2-7; 11 bases are shared with TRBD2. The CDR3 loop spans 19 amino acids. V dropped 0 bases and J dropped 0; count of bases not matched to a gene: 13. The germline V gene has CDR1 SQVTM and CDR2 ANQGSEA.

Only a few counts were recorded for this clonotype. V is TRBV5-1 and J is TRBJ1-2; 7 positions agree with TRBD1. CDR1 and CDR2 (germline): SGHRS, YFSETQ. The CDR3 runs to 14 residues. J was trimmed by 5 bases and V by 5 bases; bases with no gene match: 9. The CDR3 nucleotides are TGCGCCAGCAGTTATGGGACAGACCTTTATGGCTACACCTTC. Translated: CASSYGTDLYGYTF.

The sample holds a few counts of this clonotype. CDR3 nucleotides: TGCAGTGCTGGGGACAGCCAAGAGACCCAGTACTTC. Translated, it gives CSAGDSQETQYF. This chain connects TRBV20-1 to TRBJ2-5, with 7 bases fitting TRBD1. The CDR3 extends over 12 amino acids. The junction had 1 base not matched to a gene; V was cut back by 5 bases and J by 1 base. Germline-derived CDR1 and CDR2 are DFQATT and SNEGSKA (reference sequence).

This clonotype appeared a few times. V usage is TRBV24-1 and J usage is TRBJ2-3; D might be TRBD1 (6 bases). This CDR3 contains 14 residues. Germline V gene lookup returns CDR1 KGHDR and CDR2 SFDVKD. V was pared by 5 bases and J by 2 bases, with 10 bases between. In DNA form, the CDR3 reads TGTGCCACCAGTGGGGCAGGGGACACAGATACGCAGTATTTT. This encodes CATSGAGDTDTQYF.

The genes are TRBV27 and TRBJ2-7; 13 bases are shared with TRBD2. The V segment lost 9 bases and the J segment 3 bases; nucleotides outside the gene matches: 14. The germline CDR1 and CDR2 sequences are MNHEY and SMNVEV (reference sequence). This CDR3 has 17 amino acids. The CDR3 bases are TGTGCCAGTTTATCACTGGGACTAGCGGGATACTACTACGAGCAGTACTTC. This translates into CASLSLGLAGYYYEQYF.

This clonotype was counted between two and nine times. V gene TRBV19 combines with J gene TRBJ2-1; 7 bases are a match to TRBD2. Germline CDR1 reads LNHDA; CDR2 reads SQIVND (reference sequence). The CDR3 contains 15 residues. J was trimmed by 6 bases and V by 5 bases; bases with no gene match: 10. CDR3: CASSVGDWTSNEQFF. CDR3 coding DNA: TGTGCCAGTAGTGTAGGGGACTGGACTAGCAATGAGCAGTTCTTC.

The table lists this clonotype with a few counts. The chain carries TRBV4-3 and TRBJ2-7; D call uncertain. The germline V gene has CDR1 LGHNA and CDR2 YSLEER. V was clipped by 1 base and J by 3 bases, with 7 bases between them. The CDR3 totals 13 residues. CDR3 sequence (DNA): TGCGCCAGCAGCCAAGTCGGATACTACGAGCAGTACTTC. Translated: CASSQVGYYEQYF.